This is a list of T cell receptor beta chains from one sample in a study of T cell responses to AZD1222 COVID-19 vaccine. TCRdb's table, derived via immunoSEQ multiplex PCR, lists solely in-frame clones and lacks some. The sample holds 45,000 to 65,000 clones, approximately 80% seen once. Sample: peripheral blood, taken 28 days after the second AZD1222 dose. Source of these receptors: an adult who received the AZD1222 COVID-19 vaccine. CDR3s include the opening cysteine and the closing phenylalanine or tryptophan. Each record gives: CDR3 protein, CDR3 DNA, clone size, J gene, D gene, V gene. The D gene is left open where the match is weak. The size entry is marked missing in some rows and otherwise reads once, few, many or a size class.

CASSGHGSGNTIYF | TGTGCCAGCAGCGGCCACGGGTCTGGAAACACCATATATTTT | NA | TRBJ1-3 | NA | TRBV3-1/TRBV3-2
CASSQGTQISGNTIYF | TGTGCCAGCAGCCAAGGGACTCAGATCTCTGGAAACACCATATATTTT | few | TRBJ1-3 | NA | TRBV4-2
CASSLDPPSRNTEAFF | TGTGCCAGCAGCTTAGACCCACCATCCCGGAACACTGAAGCTTTCTTT | NA | TRBJ1-1 | NA | TRBV7-8
CAWSGRAGANVLTF | TGTGCCTGGAGCGGGCGGGCGGGGGCCAACGTCCTGACTTTC | NA | TRBJ2-6 | NA | TRBV30
CASSQQGSSPLHF | TGTGCCAGCAGTCAACAGGGTAGTTCACCCCTCCACTTT | NA | TRBJ1-6 | NA | TRBV6-5
CASSLAGGRPDTQYF | TGTGCCAGCAGTTTGGCAGGGGGCCGTCCAGATACGCAGTATTTT | NA | TRBJ2-3 | TRBD1 | TRBV27
CASSFGRITDTQYF | TGTGCCAGCAGTTTTGGGCGGATCACAGATACGCAGTATTTT | NA | TRBJ2-3 | NA | TRBV27
CASGGLSSYNEQFF | TGTGCCAGCGGAGGACTTAGCTCCTACAATGAGCAGTTCTTC | once | TRBJ2-1 | NA | TRBV6-5
CASSSRRTPFQPQHF | TGTGCCAGCAGTTCGCGCAGAACTCCTTTCCAGCCCCAGCATTTT | NA | TRBJ1-5 | NA | TRBV28
CASSQTGLAVNTGELFF | TGTGCCAGCTCACAAACGGGACTAGCGGTGAACACCGGGGAGCTGTTTTTT | once | TRBJ2-2 | TRBD2 | TRBV18
CASSSVPPGTSGSTDTQYF | TGTGCCAGTAGTTCCGTCCCTCCCGGGACTAGCGGGTCCACAGATACGCAGTATTTT | NA | TRBJ2-3 | TRBD2 | TRBV19
CASSQGVFTGELFF | TGTGCCAGCAGCCAAGGGGTCTTCACCGGGGAGCTGTTTTTT | NA | TRBJ2-2 | NA | TRBV3-1/TRBV3-2
CAWSVGHREGYTF | TGTGCCTGGAGTGTTGGGCACAGGGAAGGCTACACCTTC | NA | TRBJ1-2 | NA | TRBV30
CASSPWGEYNEQFF | TGTGCCAGCTCACCATGGGGAGAGTACAATGAGCAGTTCTTC | NA | TRBJ2-1 | NA | TRBV18
CASSPDRDRRSEAFF | TGTGCCAGCTCACCGGATCGGGACAGGAGATCAGAAGCTTTCTTT | NA | TRBJ1-1 | TRBD1 | TRBV18
CATSTELNTGELFF | TGTGCCACCAGCACAGAATTGAACACCGGGGAGCTGTTTTTT | NA | TRBJ2-2 | NA | TRBV15
CASAGRGNQPQHF | TGTGCCAGCGCTGGCAGGGGCAATCAGCCCCAGCATTTT | NA | TRBJ1-5 | NA | TRBV28
CASSQERKGQSTDTQYF | TGTGCCAGCAGCCAAGAACGAAAGGGCCAGAGCACAGATACGCAGTATTTT | few | TRBJ2-3 | NA | TRBV4-2
CASSPDRVNSPLHF | TGTGCCAGCAGTCCCGACAGGGTTAATTCACCCCTCCACTTT | NA | TRBJ1-6 | TRBD1 | TRBV3-1/TRBV3-2
CARNQSWMGTDTQYF | TGTGCCCGTAACCAGAGCTGGATGGGCACAGATACGCAGTATTTT | NA | TRBJ2-3 | NA | TRBV6-4
CASSSGDPNTGELFF | TGTGCCAGCAGTTCAGGCGATCCAAACACCGGGGAGCTGTTTTTT | few | TRBJ2-2 | NA | TRBV28
CASSTRRGANYGYTF | TGTGCCAGCAGTACCCGCAGGGGAGCTAACTATGGCTACACCTTC | NA | TRBJ1-2 | NA | TRBV28
CASSKTSSGNTIYF | TGTGCCAGCAGCAAGACGAGCTCTGGAAACACCATATATTTT | NA | TRBJ1-3 | NA | TRBV28
CSVGTPNTGELFF | TGCAGCGTTGGTACCCCGAACACCGGGGAGCTGTTTTTT | once | TRBJ2-2 | NA | TRBV29-1
CASSLTGGNEQYF | TGTGCCAGCAGTTTGACAGGGGGCAACGAGCAGTACTTC | NA | TRBJ2-7 | TRBD1 | TRBV12-3/TRBV12-4
CASSHAAGGHGYTF | TGTGCCAGCAGCCACGCCGCTGGGGGCCATGGCTACACCTTC | NA | TRBJ1-2 | NA | TRBV3-1/TRBV3-2
CASSPSAHQETQYF | TGTGCCAGCAGCCCATCGGCACACCAAGAGACCCAGTACTTC | NA | TRBJ2-5 | NA | TRBV3-1/TRBV3-2